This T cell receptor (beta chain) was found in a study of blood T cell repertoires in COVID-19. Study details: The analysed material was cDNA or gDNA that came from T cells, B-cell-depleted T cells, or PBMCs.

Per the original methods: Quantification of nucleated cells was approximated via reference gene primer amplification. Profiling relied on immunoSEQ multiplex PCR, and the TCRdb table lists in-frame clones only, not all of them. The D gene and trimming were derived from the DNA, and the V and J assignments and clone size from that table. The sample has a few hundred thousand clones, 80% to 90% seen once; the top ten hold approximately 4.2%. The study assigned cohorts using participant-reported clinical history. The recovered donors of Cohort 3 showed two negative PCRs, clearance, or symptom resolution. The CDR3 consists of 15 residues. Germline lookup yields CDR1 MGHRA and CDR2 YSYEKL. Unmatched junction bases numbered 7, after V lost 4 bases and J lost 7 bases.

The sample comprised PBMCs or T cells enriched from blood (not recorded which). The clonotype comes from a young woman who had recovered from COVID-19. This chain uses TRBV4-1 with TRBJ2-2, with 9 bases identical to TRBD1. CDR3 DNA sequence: TGCGCCAGCAGCCTTAAACAGGGGGCTGTCGGGGAGCTGTTTTTT. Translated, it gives CASSLKQGAVGELFF.